A selection of T cell receptor beta chains follows, all from one sample in a study of blood T cell repertoires in COVID-19. Only in-frame clones appear in the TCRdb table, and some are missing; sequencing was by immunoSEQ multiplex PCR. The table lists about 200,000 clones, roughly 85% of them singletons. The sequenced sample consisted of peripheral blood. Source of these receptors: a man in his 60s with active or convalescent COVID-19. CDR3s include the opening cysteine and the closing phenylalanine or tryptophan. The D gene is left open where the match is weak.

len	v_gene	d_gene	CDR3aa
16	TRBV24-1	.	CATSDTRQAPQETQYF
12	TRBV10-3	.	CAIRRAAGELFF
11	TRBV14	.	CASSSAYTIYF
11	TRBV20-1	.	CSAEEYNEQFF
14	TRBV11-2	.	CASSLGTSTYEQYF
13	TRBV19	TRBD1	CASSRDRGGGYTF
14	TRBV27	.	CASSLISGTSGYTF
14	TRBV30	.	CAWSAGVAGNTIYF
16	TRBV6-5	TRBD2	CASSFISRGGADTQYF
17	TRBV4-1	TRBD2	CASSQAASGGALYEQFF
16	TRBV27	.	CASSLGMAGIAGELFF
15	TRBV6-5	TRBD1	CASRSQGQSGNTIYF
20	TRBV4-1	.	CASSQILPRTTFFPNTEAFF
17	TRBV10-2	TRBD2	CASSDNRLAGGENIQYF
15	TRBV2	.	CASSGAGSHGETQYF
17	TRBV10-3	.	CAISEYGAGGLCSPLHF
14	TRBV2	TRBD1	CASLLTGGSETQYF
18	TRBV4-1	TRBD2	CASSQTTSGGGVRETQYF
15	TRBV7-9	TRBD2	CASRTGLAALETQYF
15	TRBV7-9	.	CASSAPGQPSYEQYF
14	TRBV5-1	.	CASSPDTGSNEQYF
13	TRBV29-1	TRBD1	CSVGQGGNYGYTF
14	TRBV2	TRBD1	CASSWDRGQNEQFF
16	TRBV11-3	TRBD2	CASSLSGTGGPDTQYF
19	TRBV19	TRBD2	CASNQIRTSGAYLTNEQFF
15	TRBV7-9	.	CASSLGSGSYNEQFF
12	TRBV6-1	.	CASSESGQGYTF
15	TRBV7-9	TRBD1	CASSPGQGNTGELFF
16	TRBV19	TRBD1	CASVTGQGSRSTEAFF
13	TRBV15	.	CATSRARVNEQFF
14	TRBV5-1	.	CASSSDWGVTEAFF
13	TRBV5-4	TRBD1	CASSTQGADTQYF